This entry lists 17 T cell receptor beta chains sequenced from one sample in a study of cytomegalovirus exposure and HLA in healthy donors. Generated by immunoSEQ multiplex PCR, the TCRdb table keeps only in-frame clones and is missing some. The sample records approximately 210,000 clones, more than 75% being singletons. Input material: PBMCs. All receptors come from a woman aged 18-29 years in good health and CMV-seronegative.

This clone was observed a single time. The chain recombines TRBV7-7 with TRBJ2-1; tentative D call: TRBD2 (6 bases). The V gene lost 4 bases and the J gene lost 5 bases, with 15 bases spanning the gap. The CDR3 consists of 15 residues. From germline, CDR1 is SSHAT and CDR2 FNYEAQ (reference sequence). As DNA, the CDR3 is TGTGCCAGCAGCTCTGACAGCGGGTTGAACAATGAGCAGTTCTTC. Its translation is CASSSDSGLNNEQFF.

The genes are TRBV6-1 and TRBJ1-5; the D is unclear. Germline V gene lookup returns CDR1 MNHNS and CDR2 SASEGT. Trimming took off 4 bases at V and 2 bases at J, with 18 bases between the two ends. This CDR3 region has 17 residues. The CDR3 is CASSAVWEYRGNQPQHF. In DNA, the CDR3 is TGTGCCAGCAGTGCAGTATGGGAGTACCGGGGCAATCAGCCCCAGCATTTT.

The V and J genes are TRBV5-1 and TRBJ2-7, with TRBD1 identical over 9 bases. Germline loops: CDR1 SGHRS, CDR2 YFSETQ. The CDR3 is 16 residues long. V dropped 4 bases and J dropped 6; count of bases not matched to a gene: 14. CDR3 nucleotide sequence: TGCGCCAGCAGCCCGAGGGGGGACAGGGCTGCCGGCGAGCAGTACTTC. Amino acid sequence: CASSPRGDRAAGEQYF.

The CDR3 loop reads CASSWGDRLTF. CDR3 sequence (DNA): TGTGCCAGCAGTTGGGGGGATCGGCTCACCTTC. The chain is built from TRBV27 and TRBJ1-2; tentative D call: TRBD1 (5 bases). Germline V gene data show CDR1 as MNHEY and CDR2 as SMNVEV (reference sequence). V was cut by 4 bases and J by 13 bases, with 13 bases left in between. The CDR3 runs to 11 residues.

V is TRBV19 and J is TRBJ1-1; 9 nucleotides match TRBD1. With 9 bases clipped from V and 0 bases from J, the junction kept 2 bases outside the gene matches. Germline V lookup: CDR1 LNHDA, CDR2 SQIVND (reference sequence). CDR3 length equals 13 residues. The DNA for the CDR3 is TGTGCCAGCGGGACAGGGATGAACACTGAAGCTTTCTTT. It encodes CASGTGMNTEAFF.

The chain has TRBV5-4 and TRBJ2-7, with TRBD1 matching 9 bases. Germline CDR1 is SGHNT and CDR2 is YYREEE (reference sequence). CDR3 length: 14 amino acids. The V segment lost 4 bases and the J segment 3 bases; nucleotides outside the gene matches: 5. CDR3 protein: CASSSTGQGYEQYF. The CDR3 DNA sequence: TGTGCCAGCAGCAGTACGGGACAGGGCTACGAGCAGTACTTC.

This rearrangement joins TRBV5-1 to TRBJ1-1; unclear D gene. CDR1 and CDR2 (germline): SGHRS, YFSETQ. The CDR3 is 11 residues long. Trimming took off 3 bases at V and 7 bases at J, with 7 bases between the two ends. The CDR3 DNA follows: TGCGCCAGCAGCTCCGAGATTGAAGCTTTCTTT. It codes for CASSSEIEAFF.

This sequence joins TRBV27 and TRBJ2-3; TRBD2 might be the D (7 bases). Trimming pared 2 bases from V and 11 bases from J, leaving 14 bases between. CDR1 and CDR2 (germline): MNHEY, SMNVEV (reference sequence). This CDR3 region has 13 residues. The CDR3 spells CASSLGVGGGQYF. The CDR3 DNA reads TGTGCCAGCAGTTTAGGGGTAGGGGGGGGGCAGTATTTT.

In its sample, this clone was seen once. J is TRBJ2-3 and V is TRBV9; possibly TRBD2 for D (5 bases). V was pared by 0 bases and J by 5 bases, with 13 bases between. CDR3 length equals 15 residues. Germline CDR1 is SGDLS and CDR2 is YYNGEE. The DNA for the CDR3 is TGTGCCAGCAGCGTAGTTAGCACTGCGGGAGATACGCAGTATTTT. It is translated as CASSVVSTAGDTQYF.

CDR3 region: CASSPQDSFSGYGYTF. The DNA of the CDR3 is TGTGCCAGCTCACCACAGGACAGTTTTAGTGGCTATGGCTACACCTTC. The J gene is TRBJ1-2, the V gene TRBV18, with D perhaps TRBD1 (6 bases). V lost 1 base and J 4 bases, leaving 16 bases between the germline ends. Germline values: CDR1 KGHSH, CDR2 LQKENI. The CDR3 has 16 residues. The full variable domain, in which reference TRBV18 and TRBJ1-2 provide the parts outside the CDR3, is NAGVMQNPRHLVRRRGQEARLRCSPMKGHSHVYWYRQLPEEGLKFMVYLQKENIIDESGMPKERFSAEFPKEGPSILRIQQVVRGDSAAYFCASSPQDSFSGYGYTFGSGTRLTVV.

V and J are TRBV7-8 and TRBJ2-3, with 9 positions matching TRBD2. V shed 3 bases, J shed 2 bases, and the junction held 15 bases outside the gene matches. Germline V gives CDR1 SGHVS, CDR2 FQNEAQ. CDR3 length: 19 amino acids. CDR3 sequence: CASSFPPMAGGEVTDTQYF. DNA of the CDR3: TGTGCCAGCAGCTTCCCCCCTATGGCGGGAGGGGAGGTCACAGATACGCAGTATTTT.

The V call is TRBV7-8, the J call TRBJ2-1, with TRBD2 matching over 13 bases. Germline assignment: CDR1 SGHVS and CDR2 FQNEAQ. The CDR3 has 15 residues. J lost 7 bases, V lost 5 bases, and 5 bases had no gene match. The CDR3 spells CASSRTSGRENEQFF. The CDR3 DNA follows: TGTGCCAGCAGCCGAACTAGCGGGAGGGAAAATGAGCAGTTCTTC.

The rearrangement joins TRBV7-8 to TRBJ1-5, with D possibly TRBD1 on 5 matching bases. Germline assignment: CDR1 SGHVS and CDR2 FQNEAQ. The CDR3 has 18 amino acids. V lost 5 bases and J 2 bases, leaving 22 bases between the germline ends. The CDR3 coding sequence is TGTGCCAGCAGCGCCGACAGAATTCCCGTTGTGGGCAATCAGCCCCAGCATTTT. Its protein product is CASSADRIPVVGNQPQHF.

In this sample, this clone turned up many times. The DNA of the CDR3 is TGCGCCAGCAGCCAAGATTTTGGACTGCGGCGTGAAAAGACCCAGTACTTC. It translates to CASSQDFGLRREKTQYF. The chain combines TRBV4-1 with TRBJ2-5; tentative D call: TRBD2 (5 bases). V was shortened by 0 bases and J by 6 bases, with 20 bases between the two germline ends. From germline, CDR1 is MGHRA and CDR2 YSYEKL. This CDR3 is built from 17 residues.

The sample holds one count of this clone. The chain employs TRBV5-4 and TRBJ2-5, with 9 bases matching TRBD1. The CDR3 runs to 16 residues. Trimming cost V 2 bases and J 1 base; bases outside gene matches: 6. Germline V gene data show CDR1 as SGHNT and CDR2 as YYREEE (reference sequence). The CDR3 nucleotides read TGTGCCAGCAGCTTTCTGGACAGGGGCCTCCAAGAGACCCAGTACTTC. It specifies CASSFLDRGLQETQYF.

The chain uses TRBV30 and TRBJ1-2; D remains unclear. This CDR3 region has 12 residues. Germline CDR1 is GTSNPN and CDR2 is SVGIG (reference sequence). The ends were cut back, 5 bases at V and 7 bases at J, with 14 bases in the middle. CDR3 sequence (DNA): TGTGCCTGGCATCCGGGGTCTAGTGGCTACACCTTC. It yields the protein CAWHPGSSGYTF. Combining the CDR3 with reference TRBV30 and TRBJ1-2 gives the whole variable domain SQTIHQWPATLVQPVGSPLSLECTVEGTSNPNLYWYRQAAGRGLQLLFYSVGIGQISSEVPQNLSASRPQDRQFILSSKKLLLSDSGFYLCAWHPGSSGYTFGSGTRLTVV.

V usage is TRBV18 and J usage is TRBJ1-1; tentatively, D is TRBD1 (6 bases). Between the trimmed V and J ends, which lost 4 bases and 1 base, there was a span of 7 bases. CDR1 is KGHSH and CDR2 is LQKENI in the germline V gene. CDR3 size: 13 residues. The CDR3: CASSHRENTEAFF. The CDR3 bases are TGTGCCAGCTCACACAGGGAGAACACTGAAGCTTTCTTT.